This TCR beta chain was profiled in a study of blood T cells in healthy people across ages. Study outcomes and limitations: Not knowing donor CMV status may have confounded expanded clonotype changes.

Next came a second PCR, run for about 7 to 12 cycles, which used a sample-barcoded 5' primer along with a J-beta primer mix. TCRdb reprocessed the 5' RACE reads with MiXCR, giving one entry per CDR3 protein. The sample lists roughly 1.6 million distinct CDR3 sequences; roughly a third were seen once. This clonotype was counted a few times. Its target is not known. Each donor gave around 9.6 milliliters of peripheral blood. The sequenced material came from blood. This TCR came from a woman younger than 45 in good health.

The CDR3 protein is CASSQDRGATDTQYF. DNA of the CDR3: TGCGCCAGCAGCCAAGACAGGGGGGCTACAGATACGCAGTATTTT. The chain links TRBV10-1 to TRBJ2-3, with TRBD1 matching over 9 bases. Per the germline V gene, CDR1 is WNHNN and CDR2 is SYGVQD (reference sequence). J gave up 3 bases and V 6 bases, and 7 bases lay outside the gene matches. This CDR3 is 15 amino acids long.